The rows below give T cell receptor beta chains drawn from one sample of a study of CD8 T cells in ankylosing spondylitis. TCRdb passed the 5' RACE reads through MiXCR, listing each CDR3 protein once. Seen here are about 220,000 distinct CDR3 sequences, 7% to 8% observed once, and the top ten hold approximately 15%. Sequencing used blood, either unsorted or a sorted T cell fraction (not recorded which). These receptors came from a male donor with ankylosing spondylitis. CDR3s include the opening cysteine and the closing phenylalanine or tryptophan. Each record gives: V gene, J gene, clone size, CDR3 protein. Clone size, where shown, is once, few, many, or a class for clones that have expanded.

V gene: TRBV6-2/TRBV6-3
J gene: TRBJ2-7
clone size: NA
CDR3 protein: CASRTAGLPYEQYF

V gene: TRBV7-9
J gene: TRBJ2-7
clone size: NA
CDR3 protein: CASSLQRGLDEQYF

V gene: TRBV18
J gene: TRBJ1-2
clone size: NA
CDR3 protein: CASSTFARRDGYTF

V gene: TRBV7-6
J gene: TRBJ2-7
clone size: many
CDR3 protein: CASSSDLDGAEQYF

V gene: TRBV6-1
J gene: TRBJ2-2
clone size: many
CDR3 protein: CASRDSATGELFF

V gene: TRBV9
J gene: TRBJ2-7
clone size: many
CDR3 protein: CASSSGQGRSYEQYF

V gene: TRBV9
J gene: TRBJ2-7
clone size: many
CDR3 protein: CASSVDPGHPSYEQYF

V gene: TRBV12-3/TRBV12-4
J gene: TRBJ1-1
clone size: many
CDR3 protein: CASFPMGAEAFF

V gene: TRBV7-9
J gene: TRBJ1-4
clone size: many
CDR3 protein: CASRGRGNEKLFF

V gene: TRBV29-1
J gene: TRBJ2-1
clone size: many
CDR3 protein: CSVVLGFYNEQFF

V gene: TRBV27
J gene: TRBJ2-3
clone size: many
CDR3 protein: CASSYGTISREYF

V gene: TRBV5-1
J gene: TRBJ1-1
clone size: few
CDR3 protein: CASRGDTRDTEAFF

V gene: TRBV9
J gene: TRBJ1-1
clone size: NA
CDR3 protein: CASSVWPQTEAFF

V gene: TRBV27
J gene: TRBJ2-1
clone size: many
CDR3 protein: CASSLILGRAYNEQFF

V gene: TRBV6-1
J gene: TRBJ2-7
clone size: NA
CDR3 protein: CASTAPLIAGFYEQYF

V gene: TRBV5-1
J gene: TRBJ2-6
clone size: few
CDR3 protein: CASSTYESSGANVLTF

V gene: TRBV6-2/TRBV6-3
J gene: TRBJ2-3
clone size: few
CDR3 protein: CASSYQALAGDTDTQYF

V gene: TRBV20-1
J gene: TRBJ2-7
clone size: few
CDR3 protein: CSASTSGVYEQYF

V gene: TRBV9
J gene: TRBJ1-1
clone size: many
CDR3 protein: CASSVNTEAFF

V gene: TRBV11-2
J gene: TRBJ2-7
clone size: many
CDR3 protein: CASSFGAGEAYEQYF

V gene: TRBV4-1
J gene: TRBJ2-1
clone size: many
CDR3 protein: CASSQAPGTGRAEQFF

V gene: TRBV7-9
J gene: TRBJ2-1
clone size: many
CDR3 protein: CASSQQYNEQFF

V gene: TRBV7-6
J gene: TRBJ2-3
clone size: many
CDR3 protein: CASSLSGPPLPDTQYF

V gene: TRBV24-1
J gene: TRBJ2-1
clone size: many
CDR3 protein: CATSDFKQHSYNEQFF

V gene: TRBV12-3/TRBV12-4
J gene: TRBJ2-7
clone size: few
CDR3 protein: CASTSDQSYEQYF

V gene: TRBV28
J gene: TRBJ1-1
clone size: many
CDR3 protein: CASSPRLNTEAFF

V gene: TRBV6-2/TRBV6-3
J gene: TRBJ2-7
clone size: NA
CDR3 protein: CASSKPGLAVYEQYF

V gene: TRBV4-3
J gene: TRBJ2-7
clone size: many
CDR3 protein: CASSPQMTGSYEQYF

V gene: TRBV2
J gene: TRBJ2-1
clone size: many
CDR3 protein: CASSVPPGEQFF

V gene: TRBV20-1
J gene: TRBJ1-5
clone size: many
CDR3 protein: CSAATNQPQHF

V gene: TRBV3-1
J gene: TRBJ2-1
clone size: many
CDR3 protein: CASSQESRVAYNEQFF

V gene: TRBV4-3
J gene: TRBJ1-1
clone size: NA
CDR3 protein: CASSQGSMNTEAFF

V gene: TRBV28
J gene: TRBJ2-1
clone size: many
CDR3 protein: CASSLGQHNEQFF

V gene: TRBV5-1
J gene: TRBJ2-7
clone size: many
CDR3 protein: CASSLGPDYEQYF

V gene: TRBV20-1
J gene: TRBJ2-7
clone size: NA
CDR3 protein: CSARDLASGRAWGVSEQYF

V gene: TRBV7-2
J gene: TRBJ2-3
clone size: many
CDR3 protein: CASSLGREWSLHTDTQYF

V gene: TRBV7-9
J gene: TRBJ1-1
clone size: many
CDR3 protein: CASSLEGGTEAFF

V gene: TRBV6-6
J gene: TRBJ2-1
clone size: many
CDR3 protein: CASSYRVGAEQFF

V gene: TRBV12-3/TRBV12-4
J gene: TRBJ1-5
clone size: many
CDR3 protein: CASSGRWGGPQHF

V gene: TRBV5-6
J gene: TRBJ1-1
clone size: many
CDR3 protein: CASSLTTWERAEAFF

V gene: TRBV20-1
J gene: TRBJ2-3
clone size: many
CDR3 protein: CSARGKATSTDTQYF

V gene: TRBV11-2
J gene: TRBJ2-7
clone size: few
CDR3 protein: CASSLAPTGYEQYF

V gene: TRBV9
J gene: TRBJ2-2
clone size: many
CDR3 protein: CASSVVSTGELFF

V gene: TRBV4-3
J gene: TRBJ2-2
clone size: many
CDR3 protein: CASSHEIYRGLGGELFF

V gene: TRBV7-2
J gene: TRBJ2-5
clone size: many
CDR3 protein: CASSLALTKETQYF

V gene: TRBV11-2
J gene: TRBJ2-1
clone size: NA
CDR3 protein: CASSLGHYYEQFF

V gene: TRBV6-6
J gene: TRBJ2-2
clone size: many
CDR3 protein: CASRRDRGSFGTGELFF

V gene: TRBV5-6
J gene: TRBJ1-2
clone size: many
CDR3 protein: CASSFGYGYTF

V gene: TRBV2
J gene: TRBJ2-1
clone size: many
CDR3 protein: CASTSSPAGGWNEQFF

V gene: TRBV7-9
J gene: TRBJ1-2
clone size: many
CDR3 protein: CASSTPAGYTF

V gene: TRBV20-1
J gene: TRBJ2-3
clone size: NA
CDR3 protein: CSAAGLANTQYF

V gene: TRBV6-2/TRBV6-3
J gene: TRBJ2-7
clone size: many
CDR3 protein: CASSRLAGSYEQYF

V gene: TRBV7-9
J gene: TRBJ2-5
clone size: many
CDR3 protein: CASSRQGTEKETQYF